This TCR beta chain is drawn from a study of T cells after posttransplantation cyclophosphamide. General study points: Recipient CMV seropositivity and CMV reactivation strongly tracked TRB clonality. Tissue-infiltrating T cells from skin or gut overlapped little with blood T cells.

About this clone: Its antigen is unknown.

Busulfan-fludarabine conditioning, marrow transplant, and cyclophosphamide on days +3 and +4 were administered. Assay used: immunoSEQ multiplex PCR; TCRdb lists only in-frame clones, some missing. The profile shows approximately 39,000 clones, more than 70% of them singletons. The CDR3 spans 13 residues. V was pared by 1 base and J by 7 bases, with 10 bases between. Germline lookup yields CDR1 SGHDN and CDR2 FVKESK. Source: CD4+ T cells sorted from blood, taken roughly 250 weeks after a stem cell transplant with posttransplant cyclophosphamide. The chain carries TRBV14 and TRBJ1-2; D is perhaps TRBD1 (5 bases). The receptor comes from a female patient in her forties or fifties who received an allogeneic stem cell transplant from a related donor, was CMV-positive, and had no GVHD. Some T cells may be transferred from the graft donor. CDR3 sequence (DNA): TGTGCCAGCAGCCAAGTCGTAGGGGCTGGCTACACCTTC. Translation: CASSQVVGAGYTF. Based on the CDR3 plus reference TRBV14 and TRBJ1-2, the full variable domain is EAGVTQFPSHSVIEKGQTVTLRCDPISGHDNLYWYRRVMGKEIKFLLHFVKESKQDESGMPNNRFLAERTGGTYSTLKVQPAELEDSGVYFCASSQVVGAGYTFGSGTRLTVV.